The clone carrying this TCR beta chain was seen a handful of times. The antigen is unknown. This CDR3 is built from 12 residues. V was clipped by 4 bases and J by 6 bases, with 9 bases between them. The germline V gene has CDR1 SGHRS and CDR2 YFSETQ. The sample belongs to a study of blood T cells in healthy people across ages. Study-wide results and limits: Shifts in expanded clonotypes may have been confounded by donor CMV status, which was unknown. A conclusive naive versus antigen-experienced comparison was prevented by the unsorted PBMCs.

Primers used in a second PCR of roughly 6 to 12 cycles were a sample-barcoded 5' primer and a J-beta primer mix. MiXCR was run by TCRdb on the 5' RACE reads, yielding one entry per CDR3 protein. The data contain some 1,800,000 distinct CDR3 sequences, roughly 43% of them seen just once; the ten biggest clones take up approximately 22%. The genes are TRBV5-1 and TRBJ2-3; D uncertain. This clonotype was sampled from a human donor in good health. Sequencing was done on a sample of blood. CDR3 DNA: TGCGCCAGCAGCCTGCCATACGATACGCAGTATTTT. Encoded protein: CASSLPYDTQYF.